This TCR beta chain was observed in a study of cytomegalovirus exposure and HLA in healthy donors. Study observations and caveats: With later analysis, a missense DCLRE1C variant became linked to TCR beta V- and J-gene trimming. Association with HLA alleles at 0.05 false discovery rate was found for around 17,000 TCR beta sequences in a later analysis.

Trimming stripped 4 bases from V and 0 bases from J, with 13 bases between. The CDR3 spans 17 residues. Germline V gene lookup returns CDR1 LGHNA and CDR2 YSLEER. This clone was seen more than once but under ten times. Antigen: not known. Donors in the study were healthy people who gave bone marrow. Primers included in the PCR were 60 Vbeta and 13 Jbeta primers. Some clones are missing from TCRdb's copy, which holds only in-frame ones; the method was immunoSEQ multiplex PCR. The sample holds 150,000 to 200,000 clones; 83% are singletons and the top ten take roughly 4%. The specimen was PBMCs. This clonotype originated in a man aged 50 to 59 in good health and CMV-seropositive. V usage is TRBV4-3 and J usage is TRBJ2-6; D perhaps matches TRBD1 (6 bases). The chain's CDR3 is CASSPQGPLSGANVLTF. CDR3 nucleotides: TGCGCCAGCAGCCCCCAGGGGCCTCTCTCTGGGGCCAACGTCCTGACTTTC.